This T cell receptor (beta chain) was sequenced for a study of OX40 agonist ivuxolimab in advanced cancers. Sequencing was performed with immunoSEQ multiplex PCR; in TCRdb, only in-frame clones are kept and a portion is missing. Of about 81,000 clones in the sample, about 86% were seen once. No patient had autoimmune disease or received systemic immunosuppression. General study points: Researchers did not determine the expanded peripheral T cells' antigen specificity. Circulating CD4+ and CD8+ T cells showed clonal expansion by week 6 at 0.1 to 3.0 mg/kg.

Turning to this clone: Its antigen remains unidentified.

The sample was CD4+ or CD8+ T cells sorted from blood, taken in a trial of the OX40 agonist ivuxolimab. This clonotype was obtained from an adult with an advanced solid tumor such as melanoma, head and neck, liver or kidney cancer.

The CDR3 DNA follows: TGTGCCAGCAGCGTACTTGGCAACCAGCGGGACCGAACTTACAATGAGCAGTTCTTC. This sequence encodes CASSVLGNQRDRTYNEQFF. This chain uses TRBV9 with TRBJ2-1; 7 bases match TRBD2. CDR3 length equals 19 residues. Germline V gene data show CDR1 as SGDLS and CDR2 as YYNGEE. V lost 1 base and J lost 4; bases outside the gene matches: 17.